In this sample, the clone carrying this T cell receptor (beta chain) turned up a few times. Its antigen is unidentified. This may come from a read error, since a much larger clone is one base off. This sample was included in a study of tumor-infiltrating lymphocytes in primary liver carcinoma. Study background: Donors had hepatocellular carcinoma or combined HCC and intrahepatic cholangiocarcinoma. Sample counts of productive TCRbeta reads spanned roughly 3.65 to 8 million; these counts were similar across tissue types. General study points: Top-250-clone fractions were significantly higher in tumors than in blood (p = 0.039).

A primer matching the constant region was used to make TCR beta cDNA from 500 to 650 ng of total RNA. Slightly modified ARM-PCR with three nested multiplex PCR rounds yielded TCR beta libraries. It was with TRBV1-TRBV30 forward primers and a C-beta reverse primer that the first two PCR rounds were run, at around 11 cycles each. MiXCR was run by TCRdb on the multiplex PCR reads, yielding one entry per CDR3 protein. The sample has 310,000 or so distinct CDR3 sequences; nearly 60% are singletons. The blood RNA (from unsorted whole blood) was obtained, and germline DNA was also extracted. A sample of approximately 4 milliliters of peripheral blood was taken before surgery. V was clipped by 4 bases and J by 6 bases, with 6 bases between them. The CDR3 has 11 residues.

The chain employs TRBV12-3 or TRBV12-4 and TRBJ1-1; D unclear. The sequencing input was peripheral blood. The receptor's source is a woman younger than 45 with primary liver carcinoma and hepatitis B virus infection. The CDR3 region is CASSSLSEAFF. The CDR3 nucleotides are TGTGCCAGCAGTTCTCTGTCTGAAGCTTTCTTT.